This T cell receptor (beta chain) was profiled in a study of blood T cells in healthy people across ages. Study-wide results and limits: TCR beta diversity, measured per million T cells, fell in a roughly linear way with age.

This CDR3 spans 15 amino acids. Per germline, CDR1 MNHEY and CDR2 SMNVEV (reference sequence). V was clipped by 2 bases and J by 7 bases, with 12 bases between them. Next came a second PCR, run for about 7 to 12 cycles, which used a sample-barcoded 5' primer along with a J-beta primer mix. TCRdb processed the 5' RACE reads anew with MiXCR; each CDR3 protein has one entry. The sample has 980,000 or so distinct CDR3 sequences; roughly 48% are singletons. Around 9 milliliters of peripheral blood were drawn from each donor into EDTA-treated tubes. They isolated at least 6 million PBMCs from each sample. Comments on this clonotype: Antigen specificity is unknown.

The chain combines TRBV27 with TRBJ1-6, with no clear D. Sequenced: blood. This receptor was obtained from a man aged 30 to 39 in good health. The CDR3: CASSLMEGLNSPLHF. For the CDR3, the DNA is TGTGCCAGCAGTTTAATGGAGGGCTTGAATTCACCCCTCCACTTT.